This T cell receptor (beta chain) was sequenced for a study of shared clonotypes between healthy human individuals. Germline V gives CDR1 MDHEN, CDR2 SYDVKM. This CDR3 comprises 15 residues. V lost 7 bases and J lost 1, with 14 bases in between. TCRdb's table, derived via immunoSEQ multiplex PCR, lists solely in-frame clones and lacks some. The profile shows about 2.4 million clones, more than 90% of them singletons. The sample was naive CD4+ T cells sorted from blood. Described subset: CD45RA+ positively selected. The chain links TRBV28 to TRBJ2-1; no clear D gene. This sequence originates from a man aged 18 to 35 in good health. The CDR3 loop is CASNSPLRSYNEQFF. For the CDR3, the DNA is TGTGCCAGCAACTCCCCCCTTCGGTCCTACAATGAGCAGTTCTTC.